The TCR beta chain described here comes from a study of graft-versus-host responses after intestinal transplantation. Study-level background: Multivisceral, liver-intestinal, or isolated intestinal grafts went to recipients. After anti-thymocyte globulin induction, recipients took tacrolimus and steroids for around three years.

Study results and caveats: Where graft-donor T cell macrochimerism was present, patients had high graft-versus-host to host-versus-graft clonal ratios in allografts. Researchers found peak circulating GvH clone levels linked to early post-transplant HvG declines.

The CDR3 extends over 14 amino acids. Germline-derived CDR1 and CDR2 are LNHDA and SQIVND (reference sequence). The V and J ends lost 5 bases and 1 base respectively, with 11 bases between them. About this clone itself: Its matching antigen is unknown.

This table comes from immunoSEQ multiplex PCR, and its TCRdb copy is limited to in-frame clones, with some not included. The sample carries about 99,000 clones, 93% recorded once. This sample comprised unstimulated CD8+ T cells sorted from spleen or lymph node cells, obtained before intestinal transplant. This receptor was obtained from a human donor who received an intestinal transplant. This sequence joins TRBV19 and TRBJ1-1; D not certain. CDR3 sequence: CASSPLLSNTEAFF. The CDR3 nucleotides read TGTGCCAGTAGTCCTCTCCTTTCGAACACTGAAGCTTTCTTT.